The clone carrying this T cell receptor beta chain was found many times. Its antigen remains unidentified. The time point is: newly diagnosed GD, antithyroid drugs for less than 3 months. The TCR library was prepared using RNA isolated from PBMCs. This record belongs to a study of regulatory T cells in long-lasting Graves disease. From germline, CDR1 is GTSNPN and CDR2 SVGIG (reference sequence). The CDR3 length is 16 residues. With 1 base removed from V and 0 bases from J, the gap between germline ends came to 13 bases. Study observations and caveats: TRBV28, TRBJ1-2 and TRBJ2-5 were segments that persistent disease favored.

For TCR beta, libraries came from iRepertoire HTBI primers and Arm-PCR of CDR3 regions. One entry per CDR3 protein results from TCRdb running MiXCR on the multiplex PCR reads. The data contain about 220,000 distinct CDR3 sequences, around 20% of them seen just once; the ten biggest clones take up 10% to 15%. The sample also formed part of further work on T cells in Graves' hyperthyroidism and ophthalmopathy. That report adds: Most thyroid clonotypes expanded above 0.001 appeared in blood too.

The chain employs TRBV30 and TRBJ1-3; TRBD1 is a possible D gene (6 bases). The source of this sequence is a woman in her 30s with Graves disease. The sequencing here drew on peripheral blood mononuclear cells (PBMCs), taken at new diagnosis, from a patient treated with antithyroid drugs. CDR3 in DNA: TGTGCCTGGAGTGAGGGACACGCATTCTCTGGAAACACCATATATTTT. Translation: CAWSEGHAFSGNTIYF.